Sequencing of this T cell receptor beta chain was carried out in a study of OX40 agonist ivuxolimab in advanced cancers. Study-level background: Ivuxolimab, which targeted the costimulatory receptor OX40 (CD134), was an agonistic, fully human IgG2 monoclonal antibody. The paper covers the monotherapy dose-escalation part of the phase I ivuxolimab trial, which included N ≈ 50 patients. Peripheral TCRbeta sequencing was intended to test whether TCR sequence diversity was altered and clonal T-cell expansion was caused by ivuxolimab. Prior anti-PD-1, anti-PD-L1 or anti-CTLA-4 therapy was permitted, and checkpoint inhibitors had been received by less than 45% of dose-escalation patients. Intravenous ivuxolimab was administered to patients every 2 weeks at six dose levels: 0.01, 0.1, 0.3, 1.5, 3 and 10 mg/kg. Partial responses occurred in three dose-escalation patients, of whom one had hepatocellular carcinoma and two had cutaneous melanoma. Among the 52 dose-escalation patients, around 20 had hepatocellular carcinoma, around 15 melanoma, 9 renal cell carcinoma and 9 head and neck cancer. In the dose-escalation cohort, 75% to 90% of patients were male, and the mean age was 60 years with a range of about 20 to 80. Broader findings and caveats from the paper: At doses from 0.1 to 3.0 mg/kg, clonal expansion was seen in both CD4+ and CD8+ blood T cells between baseline and week 6. After ivuxolimab, CD8+ T cells had more expanded clones than CD4+ T cells on average. Which antigens the clonally expanded peripheral T cells were specific for was not determined. In the 0.1-3.0 mg/kg groups, partial responders were among the patients with the lowest normalized peripheral clonal expansion, particularly in CD8+ T cells. Low levels of normalized T-cell clonal expansion were also shown by some nonresponding patients.

This clone was counted only a few times. Its antigen target is currently unknown. No much larger clone is present one base from it, and per-base qualities are unavailable. Genomic DNA was isolated from the sorted cells so that the TCRbeta CDR3 region could be sequenced. The immunoSEQ Assay was used to sequence the TCRbeta CDR3 regions. Here the immuneACCESS table is served through TCRdb, limited to in-frame sequences with V and J called. Missing clones are a known gap in these copies; in checked studies unresolved V genes cover under half, and the rest lacks a known reason. A total of 40,000 to 50,000 clones appear in this sample, over 65% of them only once. Of the sample, about 1.8% is held by the ten largest clones. CDR3 length: 15 amino acids, cysteine to phenylalanine. Kept here is only the CDR3 DNA, which spans 45 bases and is read in frame from base 1. CDR1 SGHAT and CDR2 FQNNGV were looked up in the germline V gene. The trim is 5 bases for V and 10 bases for J, with a gap of 21 bases between the germline ends.

The trial excluded patients who had a history of autoimmune disease or who were on systemic immunosuppression. In every dose cohort, peripheral blood was drawn for TCR sequencing at baseline, cycle 4 day 1, and cycle 7 day 1. The samples were taken from a phase I, first-in-human, multicenter, open-label dose-escalation trial of ivuxolimab. Adults with locally advanced or metastatic head and neck squamous cell, hepatocellular, melanoma or renal cell carcinoma were enrolled in the trial. Before TCR sequencing, CD4+ and CD8+ T cells were separately sorted from peripheral blood. The sequence derives from an adult with an advanced solid tumor such as melanoma, head and neck, liver or kidney cancer. The V gene is TRBV11-2 and the J gene is TRBJ2-1; TRBD2 might be the D gene, on 6 matching bases. The starting material was CD4+ or CD8+ T cells sorted from blood, obtained in a trial of the OX40 agonist ivuxolimab. CDR3 region: CASSPNVGGIGEQFF. The bases are TGTGCCAGCAGCCCCAATGTGGGCGGGATAGGAGAGCAGTTCTTC.